This TCR beta chain emerged from a study of shared clonotypes between healthy human individuals. About the study: Plates per donor: three CD4 naive, three CD4 memory, two CD8 naive, one CD8 memory.

General study findings and limits: Few donors restricted represented genetic and exposure-history diversity.

Only CD45RO-negative cells positively selected for CCR7 counted as naive CD8 cells, so terminally differentiated effector memory CD45RA+ cells were excluded. Donors comprised healthy HIV-negative adults lacking recent acute infections or vaccinations. A remark on this clone: Its antigen remains unidentified.

This CDR3 has 17 residues. CDR1 SGHTA and CDR2 FQGNSA come from the germline V gene. V shed 4 bases and J 4 bases; nucleotides not matched to a gene: 8. Per sorted-subset replicate PCR, input was approximately 200 ng DNA, representing tens of thousands of T cell genomes. Libraries were prepared by immunoSEQ multiplex PCR; TCRdb keeps only in-frame clonotypes and omits some of them. Of hundreds of thousands of clones listed, approximately 96% are singletons. The sequencing input was naive CD8+ T cells sorted from blood. The genes are TRBV7-2 and TRBJ2-5; 14 positions match TRBD2. The TCR was taken from a woman in her 30s in good health. The CDR3 DNA is TGTGCCAGCAGCTATATGGGACTAGCGGGAGTAGGAGAGACCCAGTACTTC. Translated, it gives CASSYMGLAGVGETQYF.